This T cell receptor beta chain was observed in a study of blood T cell repertoires in COVID-19. Study details: Whether acute or convalescent, the COVID-19 samples came from the United States, Italy and Spain.

As processed by the authors: Counts of nucleated cells, estimated from reference gene primer amplification, were obtained. Here immunoSEQ multiplex PCR was the method, and the copy in TCRdb shows in-frame clones only, minus some. The V and J calls and clone size are taken from that table; D and trimming were inferred from the DNA. This sample has 400,000 to 550,000 clones; 87% occur once, and the top ten carry approximately 2%. The V gene end was trimmed by 4 bases and the J gene end by 2 bases; junction bases not matched to a gene: 2. The CDR3 extends over 14 amino acids. Germline V gene sequence: CDR1 SGHVS, CDR2 FQNEAQ.

The receptor's source is a young woman with acute COVID-19. Sequencing was carried out using PBMCs or T cells enriched from blood (not recorded which). The chain links TRBV7-8 to TRBJ2-1, with TRBD1 matching over 7 bases. The DNA of the CDR3 is TGTGCCAGCAGCTGGACAGGTGCCTACAATGAGCAGTTCTTC. Encoded protein: CASSWTGAYNEQFF.